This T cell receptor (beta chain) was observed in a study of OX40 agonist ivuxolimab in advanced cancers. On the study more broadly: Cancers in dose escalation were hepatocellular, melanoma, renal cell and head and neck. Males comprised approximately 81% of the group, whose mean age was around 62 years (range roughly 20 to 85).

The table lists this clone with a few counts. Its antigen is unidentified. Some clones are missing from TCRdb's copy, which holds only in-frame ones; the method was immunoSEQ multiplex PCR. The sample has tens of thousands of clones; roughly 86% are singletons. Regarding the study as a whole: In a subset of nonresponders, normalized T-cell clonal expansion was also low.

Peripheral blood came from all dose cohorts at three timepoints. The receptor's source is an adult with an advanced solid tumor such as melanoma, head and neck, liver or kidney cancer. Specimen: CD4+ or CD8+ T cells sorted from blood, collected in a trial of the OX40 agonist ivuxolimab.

The CDR3 spells CASSVGPLGETQYF. CDR3 nucleotide sequence: TGTGCCAGCAGCGTAGGACCCCTAGGGGAGACCCAGTACTTC. The J gene is TRBJ2-5, the V gene TRBV9; D is undetermined. The germline gives CDR1 SGDLS, CDR2 YYNGEE. CDR3 length equals 14 residues. V was cut by 0 bases and J by 5 bases, with 11 bases left in between.